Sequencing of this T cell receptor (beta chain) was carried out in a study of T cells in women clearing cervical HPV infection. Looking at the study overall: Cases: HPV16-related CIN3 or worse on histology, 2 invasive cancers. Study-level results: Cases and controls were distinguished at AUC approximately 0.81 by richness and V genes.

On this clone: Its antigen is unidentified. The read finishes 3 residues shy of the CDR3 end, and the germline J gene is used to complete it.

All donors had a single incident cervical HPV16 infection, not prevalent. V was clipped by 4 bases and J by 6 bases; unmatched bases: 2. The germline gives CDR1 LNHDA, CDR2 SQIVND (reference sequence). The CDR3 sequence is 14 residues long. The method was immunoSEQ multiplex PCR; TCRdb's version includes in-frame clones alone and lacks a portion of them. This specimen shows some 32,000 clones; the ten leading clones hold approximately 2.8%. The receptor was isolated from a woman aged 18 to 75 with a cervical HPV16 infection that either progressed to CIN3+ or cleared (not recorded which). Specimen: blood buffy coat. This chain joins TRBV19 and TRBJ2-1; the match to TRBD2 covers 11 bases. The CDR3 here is CASSTSGGSNEQFF. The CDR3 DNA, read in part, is TGTGCCAGTAGTACTAGCGGGGGGTCCAATGAG.